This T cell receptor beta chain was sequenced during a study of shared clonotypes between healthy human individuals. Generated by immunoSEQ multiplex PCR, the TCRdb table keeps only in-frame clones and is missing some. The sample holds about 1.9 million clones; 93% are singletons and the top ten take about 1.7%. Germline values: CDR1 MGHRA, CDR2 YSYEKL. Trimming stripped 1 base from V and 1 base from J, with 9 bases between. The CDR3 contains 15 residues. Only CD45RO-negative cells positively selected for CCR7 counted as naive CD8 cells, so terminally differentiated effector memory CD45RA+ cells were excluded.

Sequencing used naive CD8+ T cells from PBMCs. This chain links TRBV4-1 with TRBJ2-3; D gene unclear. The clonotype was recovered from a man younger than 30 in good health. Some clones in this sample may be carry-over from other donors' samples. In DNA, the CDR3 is TGCGCCAGCAGCCAAGTATCGGTGGGCACAGATACGCAGTATTTT. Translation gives CASSQVSVGTDTQYF.